One sample yielded the 29 T cell receptor beta chains listed below, sequenced in a study of control samples from healthy donors and cancer patients. TCRdb's copy holds only in-frame clones and misses some; the assay was immunoSEQ multiplex PCR. The sample has 20,000 or so clones; 75% to 90% are singletons. The sequenced material came from PBMCs. All receptors come from a man in his 60s with head and neck cancer.

The chain is built from TRBV11-2 and TRBJ2-7, with 8 bases matching TRBD1. The CDR3 loop spans 16 amino acids. V was clipped by 1 base and J by 6 bases; unmatched bases: 11. From germline, CDR1 is SGHAT and CDR2 FQNNGV. The CDR3 nucleotides are TGTGCCAGCAGCTTAGTCGTTCGGCAGGGGGCGTCCGAGCAGTACTTC. Translation: CASSLVVRQGASEQYF.

The chain uses TRBV10-2 and TRBJ2-7, with TRBD2 matching 11 bases. The CDR3 is made up of 15 amino acids. Germline loops: CDR1 WSHSY, CDR2 SAAADI. V was clipped by 6 bases and J by 4 bases; unmatched bases: 8. CDR3: CASSATSGTVYEQYV. The CDR3 nucleotides are TGCGCCAGCAGCGCGACTAGCGGGACTGTTTACGAGCAGTACGTC.

This clone showed up just a few times. CDR3 region: CASSIKRAVNTGELFF. DNA for the CDR3: TGTGCCAGTAGTATAAAAAGAGCGGTGAACACCGGGGAGCTGTTTTTT. The V gene is TRBV19, the J gene TRBJ2-2; a possible D gene is TRBD2 (5 bases). CDR1 is LNHDA and CDR2 is SQIVND in the germline V gene (reference sequence). Trimming took off 2 bases at V and 1 base at J, with 11 bases between the two ends. The CDR3 spans 16 residues.

The chain carries TRBV5-1 and TRBJ1-4; the D gene is possibly TRBD1 (6 bases). V lost 0 bases to trimming and J lost 3 bases, with 21 bases between them. This CDR3 comprises 19 residues. Germline V gene lookup returns CDR1 SGHRS and CDR2 YFSETQ. The DNA of the CDR3 is TGCGCCAGCAGCTTGGTTGGCAGGGGAGGGGTGCCGGCTAATGAAAAACTGTTTTTT. It encodes CASSLVGRGGVPANEKLFF.

V and J are TRBV5-5 and TRBJ2-1; D remains unclear. This CDR3 is 15 amino acids long. V was trimmed by 0 bases and J by 2 bases, leaving 9 bases between them. Germline V CDR1 and CDR2: SGHKS, YYEKEE (reference sequence). CDR3 DNA sequence: TGTGCCAGCAGCTTGGGTCGAATCACCTACAATGAGCAGTTCTTC. Protein product: CASSLGRITYNEQFF.

The V and J genes are TRBV19 and TRBJ2-3; 8 nucleotides agree with TRBD2. The CDR3 totals 15 residues. With 4 bases clipped from V and 2 bases from J, the junction kept 5 bases outside the gene matches. Per germline, CDR1 LNHDA and CDR2 SQIVND (reference sequence). CDR3 in amino acids: CASSTFSGATDTQYF. DNA of the CDR3: TGTGCCAGTAGTACCTTTAGCGGGGCCACAGATACGCAGTATTTT.

The rearrangement joins TRBV12-3 or TRBV12-4 to TRBJ1-1; D remains unclear. This CDR3 is 13 amino acids long. Trimming left V 3 bases short and J 5 bases short, with 10 bases between. CDR3 nucleotide sequence: TGTGCCAGCAGTTTGTCCCCCGGGACTGAAGCTTTCTTT. This encodes CASSLSPGTEAFF.

This chain uses TRBV5-6 with TRBJ1-1; D unresolved. Germline V CDR1 and CDR2: SGHDT, YYEEEE. V shed 4 bases and J shed 0 bases, with 7 bases lying between them. The CDR3 has 13 amino acids. The CDR3 region has the DNA TGTGCCAGCAGCCTCGAGCTGAACACTGAAGCTTTCTTT. This codes for CASSLELNTEAFF.

For the CDR3, the DNA is TGCGCCAGCAGCCCTACGACAGGGCGAACAGATACGCAGTATTTT. This encodes CASSPTTGRTDTQYF. This chain links TRBV5-1 with TRBJ2-3, with 7 bases fitting TRBD1. Trimming removed 4 bases from V and 3 bases from J; junction bases left unmatched: 8. CDR3 size: 15 residues. Germline lookup yields CDR1 SGHRS and CDR2 YFSETQ.

The chain joins TRBV5-1 to TRBJ2-3; 9 nucleotides match TRBD1. There are 15 residues in the CDR3. Germline CDR1 and CDR2: SGHRS and YFSETQ. J was trimmed by 5 bases and V by 0 bases; bases with no gene match: 4. CDR3 residues: CASSLEDRGVDTQYF. As DNA, the CDR3 is TGCGCCAGCAGCTTGGAGGACAGGGGTGTAGATACGCAGTATTTT.

The chain couples TRBV19 to TRBJ1-1; D gene uncertain. Trimming took 4 bases from V and 1 from J, leaving 10 bases between them. CDR3 length equals 14 residues. Germline CDR1 and CDR2: LNHDA and SQIVND (reference sequence). The CDR3: CASSTGKENTEAFF. As DNA, the CDR3 is TGTGCCAGTAGTACCGGTAAGGAGAACACTGAAGCTTTCTTT. The full variable domain, rest sourced from reference TRBV19 and TRBJ1-1, is DGGITQSPKYLFRKEGQNVTLSCEQNLNHDAMYWYRQDPGQGLRLIYYSQIVNDFQKGDIAEGYSVSREKKESFPLTVTSAQKNPTAFYLCASSTGKENTEAFFGQGTRLTVV.

The chain employs TRBV18 and TRBJ1-1; 9 bases align to TRBD1. The V segment lost 3 bases and the J segment 0 bases; nucleotides outside the gene matches: 11. Germline V CDR1 and CDR2: KGHSH, LQKENI. CDR3 length: 18 residues. In DNA, the CDR3 is TGTGCCAGCTCACCGTTTAAACAGGGGGCCTCCATGAACACTGAAGCTTTCTTT. The encoded protein is CASSPFKQGASMNTEAFF.

The chain couples TRBV18 to TRBJ1-1; 9 nucleotides match TRBD1. CDR1 is KGHSH and CDR2 is LQKENI in the germline V gene. The V segment lost 6 bases and the J segment 4 bases; nucleotides outside the gene matches: 15. The CDR3 runs to 17 residues. The CDR3 here is CASSPPYWTGESTEAFF. The CDR3 nucleotides are TGTGCCAGCTCCCCGCCTTACTGGACAGGGGAGAGCACTGAAGCTTTCTTT.

This clone was recorded only once. The gene calls are TRBV18 and TRBJ2-3; D remains ambiguous. CDR1 is KGHSH and CDR2 is LQKENI in the germline V gene. The V end lost 3 bases, the J end lost 1 base, and 2 bases lay between the germline ends. This CDR3 contains 12 residues. CDR3 bases: TGTGCCAGCTCACCTCGCACAGATACGCAGTATTTT. As protein: CASSPRTDTQYF. Looking up the rest from reference TRBV18 and TRBJ2-3 gives the full variable domain: NAGVMQNPRHLVRRRGQEARLRCSPMKGHSHVYWYRQLPEEGLKFMVYLQKENIIDESGMPKERFSAEFPKEGPSILRIQQVVRGDSAAYFCASSPRTDTQYFGPGTRLTVL.

J is TRBJ1-2 and V is TRBV15, with 8 positions matching TRBD1. The germline V gene has CDR1 LNHNV and CDR2 YYDKDF (reference sequence). J was trimmed by 3 bases and V by 10 bases; bases with no gene match: 10. The CDR3 consists of 14 residues. Written as DNA, the CDR3 is TGTGCCAGCAACAGGGGGGGGAATGACTATGGCTACACCTTC. Protein: CASNRGGNDYGYTF.

The rearrangement links TRBV5-1 to TRBJ2-5, with TRBD2 matching over 15 bases. There are 18 residues in the CDR3. The ends lost 5 bases at V and 3 bases at J; junction bases unmatched: 11. The V gene's germline CDR1 is SGHRS and CDR2 YFSETQ. The CDR3 loop is CASRTGLAGGSPKETQYF. DNA of the CDR3: TGCGCCAGCAGAACGGGACTAGCGGGGGGATCGCCCAAAGAGACCCAGTACTTC.

This clone has only one observation. This chain links TRBV27 with TRBJ2-2; 9 nucleotides agree with TRBD1. This CDR3 comprises 16 residues. The germline V gene encodes CDR1 MNHEY and CDR2 SMNVEV (reference sequence). V trimming: 6 bases; J trimming: 6 bases; junction bases outside the gene matches: 11. The CDR3 protein is CASREDRGDLPGELFF. Here the CDR3 DNA reads TGTGCCAGCAGGGAAGACAGGGGGGACCTTCCCGGGGAGCTGTTTTTT.

Only one count was recorded for this clone. This chain connects TRBV5-1 to TRBJ2-3; D ambiguous. From germline, CDR1 is SGHRS and CDR2 YFSETQ. Trimming shortened V by 0 bases and J by 1 base, and 9 bases separated the two germline ends. This CDR3 is built from 15 residues. CDR3 DNA: TGCGCCAGCAGCTTGGGACGGAGCGGCACAGATACGCAGTATTTT. Encoded protein: CASSLGRSGTDTQYF.

The chain links TRBV19 to TRBJ1-4; D is unclear. CDR1 LNHDA and CDR2 SQIVND come from the germline V gene (reference sequence). V was pared by 4 bases and J by 7 bases, with 13 bases between. The length of the CDR3 is 14 residues. In DNA, the CDR3 is TGTGCCAGTAGTAGTGTAGGGAGTGGTGAAAAACTGTTTTTT. It encodes CASSSVGSGEKLFF.

Written as DNA, the CDR3 is TGCGCCAGCAGTCAATCGTTCGTGGGAGCCCGCGGAGAGACCCAGTACTTC. Protein product: CASSQSFVGARGETQYF. V gene TRBV23-1 combines with J gene TRBJ2-5; the D gene is possibly TRBD2 (5 bases). TRBV23-1 is classed as an ORF, of uncertain function. The CDR3 runs 17 residues. V lost 0 bases and J lost 4, with 18 bases in between.

The chain uses TRBV15 and TRBJ2-1; D gene uncertain. V lost 0 bases and J 10 bases, leaving 7 bases between the germline ends. Per germline, CDR1 LNHNV and CDR2 YYDKDF (reference sequence). The CDR3 has 12 residues. The CDR3 is CATSRDTGEQFF. The CDR3, as DNA: TGTGCCACCAGCAGAGATACCGGGGAGCAGTTCTTC.

Details on this clone: Other DNA sequences in the same sample also yield this CDR3. CDR3 residues: CASSVGGPNQPQHF. In DNA form, the CDR3 reads TGTGCCAGCAGCGTAGGGGGCCCAAATCAGCCCCAGCATTTT. The V call is TRBV9, the J call TRBJ1-5, with D possibly being TRBD1 (5 bases). Trimming stripped 0 bases from V and 4 bases from J, with 8 bases between. CDR3 length equals 14 residues. Per the germline V gene, CDR1 is SGDLS and CDR2 is YYNGEE.

The rearrangement joins TRBV28 to TRBJ1-5, with 10 bases lining up with TRBD1. V dropped 5 bases and J dropped 3; count of bases not matched to a gene: 4. Per the germline V gene, CDR1 is MDHEN and CDR2 is SYDVKM. The CDR3 is 15 amino acids. The CDR3 DNA follows: TGTGCCAGCAGTCGGGACAGGGGAGTCAATCAGCCCCAGCATTTT. It codes for CASSRDRGVNQPQHF.

The chain employs TRBV18 and TRBJ2-5; 7 bases align to TRBD1. The CDR3 runs 16 residues. The germline CDR1 and CDR2 sequences are KGHSH and LQKENI. V lost 0 bases to trimming and J lost 4 bases; unmatched junction nucleotides: 8. This CDR3 is CASSPPGGAVGETQYF. The CDR3 DNA reads TGTGCCAGCTCACCACCAGGGGGCGCCGTCGGAGAGACCCAGTACTTC.

The chain employs TRBV10-3 and TRBJ1-2; 9 bases align to TRBD1. The V gene end was trimmed by 8 bases and the J gene end by 3 bases; junction bases not matched to a gene: 10. The CDR3 covers 15 residues. Germline V gene sequence: CDR1 ENHRY, CDR2 SYGVKD. The DNA of the CDR3 is TGTGCCATCGTGGCGGACAGGGGAAAGGACTATGGCTACACCTTC. Translation gives CAIVADRGKDYGYTF.

The DNA for the CDR3 is TGTGCCAGCAGTTACGGCGCCATTGTGATGGATACGCAGTATTTT. Encoded protein: CASSYGAIVMDTQYF. This chain connects TRBV6-6 to TRBJ2-3; D is unclear. Germline V gene sequence: CDR1 MNHNY, CDR2 SVGAGI (reference sequence). Trimming removed 2 bases at V and 6 bases at J, with 15 bases between. The CDR3 is 15 amino acids.

This sequence joins TRBV25-1 and TRBJ2-3; possible D gene TRBD2, 7 bases. The CDR3 has 14 amino acids. Germline assignment: CDR1 MGHDK and CDR2 SYGVNS. Trimming removed 2 bases from V and 6 bases from J, with 12 bases in between. CDR3 DNA sequence: TGTGCCAGCAGTGAACCCCGGGGGGCGGATACGCAGTATTTT. Protein product: CASSEPRGADTQYF.

This chain joins TRBV4-1 and TRBJ1-1; D gene uncertain. Germline values: CDR1 MGHRA, CDR2 YSYEKL. The CDR3 length is 15 residues. V lost 0 bases, J lost 8 bases, and 16 bases lay in between. Here the CDR3 reads CASSQEGRPGWEAFF. The CDR3 region has the DNA TGCGCCAGCAGCCAAGAAGGTCGACCTGGGTGGGAAGCTTTCTTT.

This clone was observed a single time. The rearrangement joins TRBV7-9 to TRBJ2-4; D is uncertain. The germline V gene has CDR1 SEHNR and CDR2 FQNEAQ (reference sequence). CDR3 length: 18 residues. V lost 0 bases to trimming and J lost 0 bases, with 15 bases between them. CDR3 residues: CASSLAPLSPGAKNIQYF. DNA of the CDR3: TGTGCCAGCAGCTTAGCCCCGTTGTCCCCCGGAGCCAAAAACATTCAGTACTTC.